Following are 14 T cell receptor beta chains from one sample sequenced in a study of T-cell reconstitution after alpha-beta-depleted transplantation in children. Preparing the TCRbeta library involved the use of unique molecular identifiers. TCRdb analysed the PCR reads with MiXCR anew, one entry per CDR3 protein. The table has just under 250,000 distinct CDR3 sequences, over 20% seen once; the top ten hold more than 2%. Sequences were derived from PBMCs, sampled before TCRalphabeta/CD19-depleted stem cell transplant. The receptors originated from a girl between 2 and 10 years old with Fanconi anemia, due to receive a stem cell transplant.

This chain links TRBV6-1 with TRBJ2-7; tentatively, D is TRBD1 (5 bases). This CDR3 comprises 16 residues. The V gene's germline CDR1 is MNHNS and CDR2 SASEGT. Trimming removed 9 bases from V and 3 bases from J, with 24 bases in between. CDR3: CASSSFGRAPIYEQYF. In nucleotides, the CDR3 is TGTGCCAGTTCGTCCTTTGGCAGGGCTCCAATCTACGAGCAGTACTTC.

The sample holds many counts of this clonotype. This chain connects TRBV18 to TRBJ2-1; D assignment may be TRBD1 or TRBD2 (5 bases each). The CDR3 sequence is 15 residues long. Germline V lookup: CDR1 KGHSH, CDR2 LQKENI. Trimming stripped 3 bases from V and 2 bases from J, with 11 bases between. The CDR3 DNA is TGTGCCAGCTCACCCCCCGGGGCCACCTACAATGAGCAGTTCTTC. It encodes CASSPPGATYNEQFF.

Turning to this clonotype: A read error is possible here, since a much larger clone lies one base away. The chain couples TRBV12-3 or TRBV12-4 to TRBJ1-5; 7 bases agree with TRBD1. V gave up 5 bases and J gave up 6 bases; unmatched junction bases: 10. There are 15 residues in the CDR3. The CDR3 DNA sequence: TGTGCCAGCAGTAGACGGACAGGACCAAGTCAGCCCCAGCATTTT. Amino acids: CASSRRTGPSQPQHF.

This clonotype was detected a few times. The J gene is TRBJ2-5, the V gene TRBV20-1, with 8 bases matching TRBD2. Trimming took 5 bases from V and 3 from J; bases not matched to a gene: 5. Germline values: CDR1 DFQATT, CDR2 SNEGSKA (reference sequence). The CDR3 extends over 13 amino acids. The CDR3 DNA is TGCAGTGCTGGGAAGCGGGGGAAAGAGACCCAGTACTTC. Translated: CSAGKRGKETQYF.

This clonotype appeared many times. This chain links TRBV12-3 or TRBV12-4 with TRBJ1-1, with 11 bases fitting TRBD1. CDR3 length: 13 amino acids. V gave up 5 bases and J gave up 12 bases; unmatched junction bases: 8. CDR3 amino acids: CASSPGQGARSFF. The CDR3 nucleotides read TGTGCCAGCAGTCCCGGACAGGGGGCAAGGTCTTTCTTT.

The rearrangement joins TRBV7-2 to TRBJ2-7; D is ambiguous. Trimming took 3 bases from V and 3 from J, leaving 9 bases between them. The CDR3 has 13 residues. Germline V gene data show CDR1 as SGHTA and CDR2 as FQGNSA. This CDR3 reads CASSFWWGYEQYF. In DNA, the CDR3 is TGTGCCAGCAGCTTCTGGTGGGGCTACGAGCAGTACTTC.

This clonotype was observed a handful of times. The CDR3 region has the DNA TGTGCCAGCAGTTTCGGGACTAGTAGGCCTCGGGGGACCCAGTACTTC. Translating it yields CASSFGTSRPRGTQYF. The chain combines TRBV7-2 with TRBJ2-5; 8 bases line up with TRBD2. CDR1 is SGHTA, CDR2 FQGNSA, per germline. V gave up 6 bases and J gave up 7 bases; unmatched junction bases: 16. The CDR3 consists of 16 residues.

V and J are TRBV7-2 and TRBJ2-1; 15 bases match TRBD2. In germline, CDR1 is SGHTA, CDR2 FQGNSA. Trimming took 1 base from V and 6 from J; bases not matched to a gene: 4. This CDR3 is built from 17 residues. CDR3 coding DNA: TGTGCCAGCAGCTTAGTGGGACTAGCGGGAGGTGGCAATGAGCAGTTCTTC. Amino acid sequence: CASSLVGLAGGGNEQFF.

To note about this clonotype: A junction boundary mismatches the germline segment, possibly from a read error. The chain uses TRBV9 and TRBJ2-7, with 10 bases identical to TRBD2. This CDR3 comprises 15 residues. Germline lookup yields CDR1 SGDLS and CDR2 YYNGEE. For the CDR3, the DNA is TGTGCTAGCAGCGCTGGACTAGCGGTAACCTACGAGCAGTACTTC. Translating it yields CASSAGLAVTYEQYF.

The chain combines TRBV20-1 with TRBJ2-7, with 10 nucleotides matching TRBD2. Germline V CDR1 and CDR2: DFQATT, SNEGSKA (reference sequence). CDR3 length equals 12 residues. The CDR3 DNA reads TGCAGTGCTCCTCACCTGACTAGCGGGCAAATAGTC. As protein: CSAPHLTSGQIV.

The rearrangement joins TRBV27 to TRBJ2-7; no clear D gene. Trimming shortened V by 3 bases and J by 3 bases, and 15 bases separated the two germline ends. This CDR3 is built from 15 residues. From germline, CDR1 is MNHEY and CDR2 SMNVEV (reference sequence). CDR3 sequence: CASSFDRTVRYEQYF. The CDR3 DNA sequence: TGTGCCAGCAGTTTCGACCGAACAGTGCGCTACGAGCAGTACTTC.

This clonotype was picked up a small number of times. The CDR3 reads CAISQAGGESGELFF. The DNA of the CDR3 is TGTGCCATCAGTCAAGCAGGGGGTGAATCCGGGGAGCTGTTTTTT. The chain carries TRBV10-3 and TRBJ2-2, with 7 bases that match TRBD1. In germline, CDR1 is ENHRY, CDR2 SYGVKD. V was pared by 5 bases and J by 6 bases, with 9 bases of the junction left unmatched. The CDR3 totals 15 residues.

This clonotype has more than one count but fewer than ten. This chain connects TRBV29-1 to TRBJ2-7, with 8 nucleotides matching TRBD1. The ends lost 4 bases at V and 6 bases at J; junction bases unmatched: 5. The CDR3 extends over 12 amino acids. Germline V lookup: CDR1 SQVTM, CDR2 ANQGSEA. The CDR3 DNA is TGCAGCGTTGTGGGACAGGCGTTCGAGCAGTACTTC. This sequence encodes CSVVGQAFEQYF.

This clonotype was picked up a small number of times. A read error is possible here, since a much larger clone lies one base away. This chain uses TRBV20-1 with TRBJ2-3; D is ambiguous. This CDR3 contains 11 residues. Germline loops: CDR1 DFQATT, CDR2 SNEGSKA (reference sequence). V shed 3 bases and J shed 2 bases, with 3 bases lying between them. Written as DNA, the CDR3 is TGCAGTGCTAGCCACACAGATACGCAGTATTTT. Amino acid sequence: CSASHTDTQYF.